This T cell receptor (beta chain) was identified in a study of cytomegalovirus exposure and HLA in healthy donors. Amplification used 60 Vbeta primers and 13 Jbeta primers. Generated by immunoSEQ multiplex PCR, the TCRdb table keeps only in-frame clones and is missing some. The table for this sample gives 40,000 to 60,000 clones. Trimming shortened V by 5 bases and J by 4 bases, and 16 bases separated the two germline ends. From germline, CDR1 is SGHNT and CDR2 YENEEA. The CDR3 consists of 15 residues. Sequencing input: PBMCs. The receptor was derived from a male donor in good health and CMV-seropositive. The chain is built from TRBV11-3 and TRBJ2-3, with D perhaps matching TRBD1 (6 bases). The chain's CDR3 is CASSLGTRGSDTQYF. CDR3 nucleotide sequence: TGTGCCAGCAGCCTCGGGACACGGGGATCAGATACGCAGTATTTT.